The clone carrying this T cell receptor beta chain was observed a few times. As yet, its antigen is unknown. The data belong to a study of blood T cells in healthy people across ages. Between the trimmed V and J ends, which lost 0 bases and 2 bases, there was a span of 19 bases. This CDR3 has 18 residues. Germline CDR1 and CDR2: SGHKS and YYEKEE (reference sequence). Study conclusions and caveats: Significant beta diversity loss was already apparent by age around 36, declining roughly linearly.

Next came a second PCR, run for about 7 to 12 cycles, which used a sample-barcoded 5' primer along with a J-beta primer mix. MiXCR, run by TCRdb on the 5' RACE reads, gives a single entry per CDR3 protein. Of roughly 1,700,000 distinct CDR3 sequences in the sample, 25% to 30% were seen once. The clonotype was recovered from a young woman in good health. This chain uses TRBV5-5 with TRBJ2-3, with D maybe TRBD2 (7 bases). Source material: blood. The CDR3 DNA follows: TGTGCCAGCAGCTTGGCCGTATGGGGGGGGCCCATCACAGATACGCAGTATTTT. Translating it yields CASSLAVWGGPITDTQYF.